Presented here are 20 T cell receptor beta chains from one specimen sequenced in a study of a mutant IDH1 vaccine in newly diagnosed glioma. Time point specified: week 35, safety follow-up. Topical imiquimod was applied with each vaccine dose, which held 300 ug of mutant IDH1 20-mer peptide. These receptors lack a known antigen. Produced via immunoSEQ multiplex PCR; TCRdb's table is partial and in-frame only. The table includes some 71,000 clones, around nine tenths detected once. This sample comprised PBMCs, obtained from a glioma patient whose treatment included an IDH1 peptide vaccine. These receptors all come from a man younger than 40 with glioma.

The chain carries TRBV6-5 and TRBJ2-1; a weak D match, TRBD2 (5 bases). V was shortened by 5 bases and J by 8 bases, with 16 bases between the two germline ends. CDR1 is MNHEY and CDR2 is SVGAGI in the germline V gene. The CDR3 has 14 residues. This CDR3 is CASSPLAGSDEQFF. The CDR3 DNA reads TGTGCCAGCAGTCCGCTAGCTGGGAGTGATGAGCAGTTCTTC.

The chain uses TRBV10-1 and TRBJ2-1, with D perhaps TRBD1 or TRBD2 (5 bases each). Between the trimmed V and J ends, which lost 0 bases and 6 bases, there was a span of 9 bases. This CDR3 has 14 amino acids. CDR1 and CDR2 (germline): WNHNN, SYGVQD (reference sequence). CDR3 DNA sequence: TGCGCCAGCAGTGAGTCGGGACCCCCCAATGAGCAGTTCTTC. It is translated as CASSESGPPNEQFF.

The chain has TRBV13 and TRBJ2-1; 8 positions match TRBD1. J gave up 7 bases and V 1 base, and 6 bases lay outside the gene matches. The CDR3 is made up of 15 amino acids. The germline V gene encodes CDR1 PRHDT and CDR2 FYEKMQ (reference sequence). The CDR3 nucleotides read TGTGCCAGCAGCTTAGAGGGACAGGATGGAAATGAGCAGTTCTTC. It specifies CASSLEGQDGNEQFF.

The chain links TRBV2 to TRBJ2-1; possible D gene TRBD2, 6 bases. The CDR3 has 14 residues. Trimming removed 1 base from V and 10 bases from J, with 14 bases in between. Germline CDR1 and CDR2: SNHLY and FYNNEI. DNA of the CDR3: TGTGCCAGCAGTGAAGTCAAGGGGCGGGGCGAGCAGTTCTTC. It encodes CASSEVKGRGEQFF.

The chain couples TRBV7-9 to TRBJ2-5; D gene unclear. Germline loops: CDR1 SEHNR, CDR2 FQNEAQ (reference sequence). Trimming removed 5 bases at V and 7 bases at J, with 11 bases between. The CDR3 consists of 12 residues. This CDR3 is CASSPGAATQYF. The CDR3 nucleotides are TGTGCCAGCAGCCCAGGAGCTGCGACCCAGTACTTC.

The chain is built from TRBV4-2 and TRBJ2-1; 12 nucleotides align to TRBD2. The CDR3 runs 16 residues. Trimming cost V 11 bases and J 6 bases; bases outside gene matches: 14. Germline V CDR1 and CDR2: LGHNA, YNFKEQ. CDR3 DNA: TGTGCCTCCTCCTTGGGGCTAGCGGGAGGGGGCAATGAGCAGTTCTTC. Its translation: CASSLGLAGGGNEQFF.

The chain combines TRBV5-1 with TRBJ1-6; unclear D gene. This CDR3 is built from 15 residues. V was trimmed by 0 bases and J by 6 bases, leaving 10 bases between them. Germline CDR1 reads SGHRS; CDR2 reads YFSETQ. The CDR3 sequence: CASSLDGRINSPLHF. CDR3 coding DNA: TGCGCCAGCAGCTTGGATGGAAGGATTAATTCACCCCTCCACTTT.

The chain recombines TRBV29-1 with TRBJ2-7; a weak D match, TRBD1 (6 bases). The CDR3 has 15 amino acids. Germline V gene data show CDR1 as SQVTM and CDR2 as ANQGSEA. V lost 4 bases, J lost 5 bases, and 21 bases lay in between. The DNA of the CDR3 is TGCAGCGTTGTTGAAACGGGGCAGGGGTGGGACGAGCAGTACTTC. Its protein product is CSVVETGQGWDEQYF.

J is TRBJ2-5 and V is TRBV6-1, with D unresolved. TRBJ2-7 matches the DNA end more closely, so the J call is doubtful. Germline V gene sequence: CDR1 MNHNS, CDR2 SASEGT. CDR3 length equals 12 residues. CDR3 region: CASKVEHGEQYF. DNA for the CDR3: TGTGCCAGCAAGGTCGAACACGGCGAGCAGTACTTC.

The chain couples TRBV10-3 to TRBJ1-2; no reliable D call. This CDR3 has 11 residues. Trimming shortened V by 8 bases and J by 6 bases, and 10 bases separated the two germline ends. Germline values: CDR1 ENHRY, CDR2 SYGVKD. DNA for the CDR3: TGTGCCATCCGCAAGGAGGATGGCTACACCTTC. Amino acids: CAIRKEDGYTF.

The chain is built from TRBV9 and TRBJ2-1; D is perhaps TRBD2 (5 bases). Trimming took off 4 bases at V and 7 bases at J, with 12 bases between the two ends. This CDR3 is built from 13 residues. CDR1 and CDR2 from the germline V gene are SGDLS and YYNGEE. CDR3 nucleotides: TGTGCCAGCAGCCCCAGCGGACCTAATGAGCAGTTCTTC. Translating gives CASSPSGPNEQFF. The whole variable domain, filled in from reference TRBV9 and TRBJ2-1, reads DSGVTQTPKHLITATGQRVTLRCSPRSGDLSVYWYQQSLDQGLQFLIQYYNGEERAKGNILERFSAQQFPDLHSELNLSSLELGDSALYFCASSPSGPNEQFFGPGTRLTVL.

The V call is TRBV5-1, the J call TRBJ2-7; 8 nucleotides line up with TRBD1. CDR3 length: 13 residues. Per the germline V gene, CDR1 is SGHRS and CDR2 is YFSETQ. V was clipped by 3 bases and J by 6 bases; unmatched bases: 5. The CDR3 here is CASSSDRASEQYF. The DNA for the CDR3 is TGCGCCAGCAGCTCGGACAGGGCTAGCGAGCAGTACTTC.

This clone was recorded once. V usage is TRBV28 and J usage is TRBJ2-1, with 8 bases that match TRBD2. V lost 5 bases to trimming and J lost 9 bases; unmatched junction nucleotides: 9. The CDR3 extends over 14 amino acids. Germline CDR1 and CDR2: MDHEN and SYDVKM. The CDR3, as DNA: TGTGCCAGCAGTAATCCGGGACTAGTGGGTGAGCAGTTCTTC. Its translation is CASSNPGLVGEQFF. The full variable domain, rest sourced from reference TRBV28 and TRBJ2-1, is DVKVTQSSRYLVKRTGEKVFLECVQDMDHENMFWYRQDPGLGLRLIYFSYDVKMKEKGDIPEGYSVSREKKERFSLILESASTNQTSMYLCASSNPGLVGEQFFGPGTRLTVL.

The V gene is TRBV30, the J gene TRBJ1-1; D not resolved. The germline CDR1 and CDR2 sequences are GTSNPN and SVGIG (reference sequence). The CDR3 consists of 13 residues. V was cut by 1 base and J by 8 bases, with 14 bases left in between. The DNA for the CDR3 is TGTGCCTGGAGTGGGACGCGGGCGGGGGAAGCTTTCTTT. Translation gives CAWSGTRAGEAFF.

The gene calls are TRBV18 and TRBJ2-1; TRBD2 aligns across 7 bases. The CDR3 loop spans 13 amino acids. After removal of 6 bases from V and 5 bases from J, the junction contained 4 bases not matched to a gene. Germline CDR1 reads KGHSH; CDR2 reads LQKENI. Here the CDR3 DNA reads TGTGCCAGCTCCAGCGGGGTCAACAATGAGCAGTTCTTC. Protein sequence: CASSSGVNNEQFF. The full variable domain, with the rest looked up from reference TRBV18 and TRBJ2-1, is NAGVMQNPRHLVRRRGQEARLRCSPMKGHSHVYWYRQLPEEGLKFMVYLQKENIIDESGMPKERFSAEFPKEGPSILRIQQVVRGDSAAYFCASSSGVNNEQFFGPGTRLTVL.

This chain joins TRBV23-1 and TRBJ2-2; the match to TRBD1 covers 11 bases. TRBV23-1 is assigned to the ORF class and has an uncertain function. Trimming cost V 3 bases and J 7 bases; bases outside gene matches: 7. This CDR3 is built from 16 residues. CDR3 nucleotide sequence: TGCGCCAGCAGTCATTCCTGGGGACAGGGGGTCGGGGAGCTGTTTTTT. Protein product: CASSHSWGQGVGELFF.

This chain joins TRBV27 and TRBJ2-6; D perhaps matches TRBD2 (5 bases). Germline V gene data show CDR1 as MNHEY and CDR2 as SMNVEV (reference sequence). This CDR3 contains 17 residues. V was pared by 6 bases and J by 1 base, with 16 bases between. CDR3 sequence reads: CASSPPAGRSGANVLTF. The CDR3 DNA reads TGTGCCAGCAGCCCTCCGGCGGGTCGGTCTGGGGCCAACGTCCTGACTTTC.

The chain carries TRBV9 and TRBJ2-2; 7 bases are shared with TRBD1. This CDR3 is 13 amino acids long. With 9 bases clipped from V and 0 bases from J, the junction kept 2 bases outside the gene matches. Germline CDR1 reads SGDLS; CDR2 reads YYNGEE. Here the CDR3 DNA reads TGTGCCACACAGGGGACGAACACCGGGGAGCTGTTTTTT. It specifies CATQGTNTGELFF.

The chain couples TRBV7-2 to TRBJ2-2; 8 positions agree with TRBD2. Per germline, CDR1 SGHTA and CDR2 FQGNSA. The junction had 2 bases not matched to a gene; V was cut back by 5 bases and J by 3 bases. This CDR3 contains 14 residues. The CDR3 loop reads CASSRGGDTGELFF. The CDR3 nucleotides read TGTGCCAGCAGCCGGGGGGGCGACACCGGGGAGCTGTTTTTT.

The genes are TRBV19 and TRBJ2-3; D uncertain. The germline V gene encodes CDR1 LNHDA and CDR2 SQIVND (reference sequence). This CDR3 is built from 11 residues. V lost 7 bases to trimming and J lost 6 bases, with 8 bases between them. CDR3 amino acids: CASIVGDTQYF. In DNA form, the CDR3 reads TGTGCCAGTATTGTGGGGGATACGCAGTATTTT. The full variable domain, completed using reference TRBV19 and TRBJ2-3, is DGGITQSPKYLFRKEGQNVTLSCEQNLNHDAMYWYRQDPGQGLRLIYYSQIVNDFQKGDIAEGYSVSREKKESFPLTVTSAQKNPTAFYLCASIVGDTQYFGPGTRLTVL.